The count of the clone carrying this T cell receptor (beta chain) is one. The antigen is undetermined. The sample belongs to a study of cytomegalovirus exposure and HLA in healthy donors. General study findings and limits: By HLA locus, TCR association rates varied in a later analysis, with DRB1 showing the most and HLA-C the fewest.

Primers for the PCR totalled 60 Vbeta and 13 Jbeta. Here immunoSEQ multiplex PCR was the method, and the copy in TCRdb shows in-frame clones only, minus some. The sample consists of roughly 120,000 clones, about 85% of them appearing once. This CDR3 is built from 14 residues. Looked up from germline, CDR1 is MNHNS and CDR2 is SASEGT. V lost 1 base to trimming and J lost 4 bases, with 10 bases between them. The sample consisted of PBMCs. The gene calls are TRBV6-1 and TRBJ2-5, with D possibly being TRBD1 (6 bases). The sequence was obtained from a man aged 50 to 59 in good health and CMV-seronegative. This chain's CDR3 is CASSEDRAVETQYF. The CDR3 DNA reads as TGTGCCAGCAGTGAAGACAGGGCCGTAGAGACCCAGTACTTC.